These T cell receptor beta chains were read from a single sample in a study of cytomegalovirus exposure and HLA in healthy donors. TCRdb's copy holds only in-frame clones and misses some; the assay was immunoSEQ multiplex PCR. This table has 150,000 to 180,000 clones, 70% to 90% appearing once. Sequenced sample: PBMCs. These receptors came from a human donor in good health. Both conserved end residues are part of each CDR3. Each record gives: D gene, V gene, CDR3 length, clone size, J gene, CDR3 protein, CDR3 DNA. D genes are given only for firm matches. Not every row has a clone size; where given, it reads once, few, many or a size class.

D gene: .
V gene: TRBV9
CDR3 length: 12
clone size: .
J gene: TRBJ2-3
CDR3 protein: CASSVGTDTQYF
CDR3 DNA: TGTGCCAGCAGCGTCGGCACAGATACGCAGTATTTT

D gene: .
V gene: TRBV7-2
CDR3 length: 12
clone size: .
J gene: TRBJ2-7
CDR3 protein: CASSLSRYEQYF
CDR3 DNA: TGTGCCAGCAGCTTATCCCGGTACGAGCAGTACTTC

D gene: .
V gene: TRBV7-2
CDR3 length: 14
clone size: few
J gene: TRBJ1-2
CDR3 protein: CASSPDTGNYGYTF
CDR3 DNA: TGTGCCAGCAGCCCGGACACCGGAAACTATGGCTACACCTTC

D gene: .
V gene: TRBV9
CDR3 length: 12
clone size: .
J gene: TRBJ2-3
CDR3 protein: CASSARGDTQYF
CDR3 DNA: TGTGCCAGCAGCGCCCGAGGCGATACGCAGTATTTT

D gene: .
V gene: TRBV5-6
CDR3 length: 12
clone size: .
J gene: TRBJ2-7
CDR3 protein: CASSLRGYEQYF
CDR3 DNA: TGTGCCAGCAGCTTGAGGGGCTACGAGCAGTACTTC

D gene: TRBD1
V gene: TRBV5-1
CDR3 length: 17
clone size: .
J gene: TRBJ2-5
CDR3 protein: CASSFTRGQGKQETQYF
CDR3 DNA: TGCGCCAGCAGCTTTACGCGTGGACAGGGGAAACAAGAGACCCAGTACTTC

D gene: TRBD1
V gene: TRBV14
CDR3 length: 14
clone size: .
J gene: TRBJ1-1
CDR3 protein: CASSRGQARTEAFF
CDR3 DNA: TGTGCCAGCAGCCGAGGACAGGCGCGCACTGAAGCTTTCTTT

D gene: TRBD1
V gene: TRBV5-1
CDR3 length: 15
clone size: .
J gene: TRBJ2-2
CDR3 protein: CASSLGQGFTGELFF
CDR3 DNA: TGCGCCAGCAGCCTAGGACAGGGTTTCACCGGGGAGCTGTTTTTT

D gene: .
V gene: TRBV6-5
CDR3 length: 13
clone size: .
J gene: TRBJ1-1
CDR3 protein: CAIRGAMNTEAFF
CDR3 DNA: TGTGCCATCAGGGGCGCAATGAACACTGAAGCTTTCTTT

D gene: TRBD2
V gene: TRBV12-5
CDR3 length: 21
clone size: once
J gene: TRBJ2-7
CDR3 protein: CASGLVPGTSGTRSKDYEQYF
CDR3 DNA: TGTGCTAGTGGTTTGGTACCCGGGACTAGCGGTACCCGATCTAAAGACTACGAGCAGTACTTC

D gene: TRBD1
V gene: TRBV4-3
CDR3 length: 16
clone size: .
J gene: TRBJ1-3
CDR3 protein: CASSHGQTGMGNTIYF
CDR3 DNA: TGCGCCAGCAGCCATGGCCAGACAGGGATGGGAAACACCATATATTTT

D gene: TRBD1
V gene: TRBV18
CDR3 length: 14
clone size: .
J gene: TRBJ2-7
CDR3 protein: CASSPGQGTYEQYF
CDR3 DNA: TGTGCCAGCTCACCGGGACAGGGGACCTACGAGCAGTACTTC

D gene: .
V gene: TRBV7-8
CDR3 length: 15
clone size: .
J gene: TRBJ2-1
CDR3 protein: CASSLRRTRPNEQFF
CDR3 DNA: TGTGCCAGCAGCTTAAGGAGGACCCGACCCAATGAGCAGTTCTTC

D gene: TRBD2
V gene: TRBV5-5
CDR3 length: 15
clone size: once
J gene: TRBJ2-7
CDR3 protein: CASSPPGGGFFEQYF
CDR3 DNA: TGTGCCAGCAGCCCGCCGGGGGGGGGCTTTTTCGAGCAGTACTTC

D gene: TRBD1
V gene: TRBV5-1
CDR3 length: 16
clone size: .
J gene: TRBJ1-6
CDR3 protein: CASSLGWDRANSPLHF
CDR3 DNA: TGCGCCAGCAGCTTGGGGTGGGACAGGGCTAATTCACCCCTCCACTTT

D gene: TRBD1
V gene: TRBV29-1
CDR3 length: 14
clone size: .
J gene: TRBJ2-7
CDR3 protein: CSVRSGQGIYEQYF
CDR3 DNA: TGCAGCGTGCGATCGGGACAGGGTATCTACGAGCAGTACTTC

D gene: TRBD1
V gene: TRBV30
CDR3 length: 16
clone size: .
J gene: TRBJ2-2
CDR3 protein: CAWRAGGSYGTGELFF
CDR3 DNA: TGTGCCTGGAGGGCAGGGGGCAGCTATGGCACCGGGGAGCTGTTTTTT

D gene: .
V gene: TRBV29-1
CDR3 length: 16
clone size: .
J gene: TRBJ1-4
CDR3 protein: CSVEDQGGATNEKLFF
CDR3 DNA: TGCAGCGTTGAAGATCAAGGCGGTGCAACTAATGAAAAACTGTTTTTT

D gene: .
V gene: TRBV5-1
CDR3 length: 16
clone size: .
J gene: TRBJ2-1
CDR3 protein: CASSGLGSGSYNEQFF
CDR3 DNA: TGCGCCAGCAGCGGCCTAGGCTCCGGCTCCTACAATGAGCAGTTCTTC

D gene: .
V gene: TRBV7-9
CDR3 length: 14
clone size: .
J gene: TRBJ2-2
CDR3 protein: CASRTRVDTGELFF
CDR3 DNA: TGTGCCAGCCGAACCAGGGTGGACACCGGGGAGCTGTTTTTT

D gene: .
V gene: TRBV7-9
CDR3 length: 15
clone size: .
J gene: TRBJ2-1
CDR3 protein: CASSLVGQGYNEQFF
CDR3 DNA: TGTGCCAGCAGCTTAGTAGGGCAGGGCTACAATGAGCAGTTCTTC

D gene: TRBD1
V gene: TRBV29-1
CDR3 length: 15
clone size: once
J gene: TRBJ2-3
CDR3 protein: CSVTGQGFVSDTQYF
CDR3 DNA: TGCAGCGTGACGGGACAGGGATTTGTTTCGGATACGCAGTATTTT

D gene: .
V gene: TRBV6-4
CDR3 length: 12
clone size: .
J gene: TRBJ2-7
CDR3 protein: CASSEHYMEQYF
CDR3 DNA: TGTGCCAGCAGTGAACACTACATGGAGCAGTACTTC

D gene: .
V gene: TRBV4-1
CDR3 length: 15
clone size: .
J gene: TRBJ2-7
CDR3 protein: CASSQERASAYEQYF
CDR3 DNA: TGCGCCAGCAGCCAAGAAAGGGCTAGCGCCTACGAGCAGTACTTC

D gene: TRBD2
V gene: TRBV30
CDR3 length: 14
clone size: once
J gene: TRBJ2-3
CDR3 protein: CAWTGTSGPHTQYF
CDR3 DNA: TGTGCCTGGACCGGGACTAGCGGGCCCCATACGCAGTATTTT

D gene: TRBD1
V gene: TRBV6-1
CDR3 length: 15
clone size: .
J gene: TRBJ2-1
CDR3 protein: CATTRTGGISNEQFF
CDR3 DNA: TGTGCCACAACCCGGACAGGGGGCATATCCAATGAGCAGTTCTTC

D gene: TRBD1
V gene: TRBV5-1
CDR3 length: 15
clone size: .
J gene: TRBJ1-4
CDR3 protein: CASSWGRDSNEKLFF
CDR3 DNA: TGCGCCAGCAGCTGGGGCCGGGACAGTAATGAAAAACTGTTTTTT

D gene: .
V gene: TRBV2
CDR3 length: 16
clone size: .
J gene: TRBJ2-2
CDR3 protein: CALGGIRTKNTGELFF
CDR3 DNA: TGTGCCCTAGGAGGAATCCGGACTAAGAACACCGGGGAGCTGTTTTTT

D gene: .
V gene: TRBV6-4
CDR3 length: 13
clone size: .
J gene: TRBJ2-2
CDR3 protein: CASSDEVTGELFF
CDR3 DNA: TGTGCCAGCAGTGACGAGGTGACCGGGGAGCTGTTTTTT

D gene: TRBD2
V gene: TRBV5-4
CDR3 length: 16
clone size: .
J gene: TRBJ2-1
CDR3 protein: CASSLVASGGAGEQFF
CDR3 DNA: TGTGCCAGCAGCTTGGTCGCTAGCGGGGGGGCGGGAGAGCAGTTCTTC